Listed below are T cell receptor beta chains from one sample, sequenced in a study of T cell responses to AZD1222 COVID-19 vaccine. Profiling relied on immunoSEQ multiplex PCR, and the TCRdb table lists in-frame clones only, not all of them. The sample has 120,000 to 150,000 clones, around 93% seen once. The sample was peripheral blood, taken on day 0 of AZD1222 vaccination. The source is an adult in good health. Each CDR3 is given with its conserved first and last residue. The D gene is left open where the match is weak. A row's size may be missing; if present it is once, few, many or a size class.

D gene,clone size,V gene,J gene,CDR3 DNA,CDR3 protein
NA,NA,TRBV18,TRBJ1-6,TGTGCCAGCTCACCACCGGCGGGGGCCACCTATAATTCACCCCTCCACTTT,CASSPPAGATYNSPLHF
NA,NA,TRBV5-4,TRBJ2-7,TGTGCCAGCAGCGCGGACAGCTACGAGCAGTACTTC,CASSADSYEQYF
NA,NA,TRBV5-5,TRBJ2-7,TGTGCCAGCAGCTTGGTAGTCAGTCCTACATCGGTCGAGCAGTACTTC,CASSLVVSPTSVEQYF
NA,NA,TRBV10-3,TRBJ2-2,TGTGCCATCAGTGACCCGGACACCGGGGAGCTGTTTTTT,CAISDPDTGELFF
NA,NA,TRBV7-9,TRBJ1-1,TGTGCCAGCAACCCCATTAAGGTTTTGGGGGGGAGAAACACTGAAGCTTTCTTT,CASNPIKVLGGRNTEAFF
NA,few,TRBV27,TRBJ2-7,TGTGCCAGCAGTCCAAGAGCAACTGATACTAGAACCTACGAGCAGTACTTC,CASSPRATDTRTYEQYF
TRBD1,NA,TRBV5-3,TRBJ2-7,TGTGCCAGAAGCGCCAGGGACAGCAACTACGAGCAGTACTTC,CARSARDSNYEQYF
NA,few,TRBV18,TRBJ1-2,TGTGCCAGCTCACCACAGGACTATGGCTACACCTTC,CASSPQDYGYTF
NA,NA,TRBV6-6,TRBJ2-1,TGTGCCAGCAGTAAGACAGCCCAATATCCCAATGAGCAGTTCTTC,CASSKTAQYPNEQFF
NA,once,TRBV12-3/TRBV12-4,TRBJ1-2,TGTGCCAGCAGTTTTCAGGGGAACTATGACTACACCTTC,CASSFQGNYDYTF
NA,NA,TRBV7-6,TRBJ2-5,TGTGCCAGCAGCTTAGCAGGTCAGAAAGAGACCCAGTACTTC,CASSLAGQKETQYF
TRBD1,once,TRBV18,TRBJ1-2,TGTGCCAGCTCACCGAGGGACAGGATGGGCTACACCTTC,CASSPRDRMGYTF
NA,NA,TRBV11-2,TRBJ2-1,TGTGCCAGCAGCTTTTTAAATGAGCAGTTCTTC,CASSFLNEQFF
NA,NA,TRBV11-3,TRBJ1-5,TGTGCCAGCAGCTTAGGGTTGAGTTATAGCAATCAGCCCCAGCATTTT,CASSLGLSYSNQPQHF
NA,NA,TRBV3-1/TRBV3-2,TRBJ1-2,TGTGCCAGCAGCCAAGACAGGGTAGCGTATGGCTACACCTTC,CASSQDRVAYGYTF
NA,NA,TRBV9,TRBJ2-1,TGTGCCAGCAGCGAAGCAGGGGATTCCTACAATGAGCAGTTCTTC,CASSEAGDSYNEQFF
TRBD1,NA,TRBV23-1,TRBJ2-7,TGCGCCAGCAGTCATTTCCCGGGACAGCTACCCATTTCCTACGAGCAGTACTTC,CASSHFPGQLPISYEQYF
NA,few,TRBV19,TRBJ2-7,TGTGCCAGTAGTGCTCAAAGGGGGGGATACGAGCAGTACTTC,CASSAQRGGYEQYF
NA,NA,TRBV5-1,TRBJ2-5,TGCGCCAGCAGTGTGCTCCAAGAGACCCAGTACTTC,CASSVLQETQYF